This T cell receptor (beta chain) was sequenced during a study of cytomegalovirus exposure and HLA in healthy donors. Germline V gene data show CDR1 as SGDLS and CDR2 as YYNGEE. CDR3 length: 14 residues. Germline trimming cut 4 bases from V and 7 bases from J; bases unmatched to any gene: 6. This clone was recorded once. The target antigen is unknown. PCR was performed using 60 Vbeta and 13 Jbeta primers. The authors' processing: It was a later analysis that counted tens of millions of unique TCR beta chains, of which some 10 million were shared. The method was immunoSEQ multiplex PCR; TCRdb's version includes in-frame clones alone and lacks a portion of them. That table furnishes V, J and clone size, whereas the DNA furnished D and trimming. This sample has 37,000 or so clones; roughly 76% occur once, and the top ten carry about 9.3%. Study-level points and caveats: Segments of the TCR beta V type were, in most cases, productive about 90% or about 30% of the time in an earlier analysis.

The chain has TRBV9 and TRBJ1-2; TRBD1 matches at 11 bases. This receptor was taken from a woman between 40 and 55 years old in good health and CMV-seronegative. The specimen sequenced was PBMCs. CDR3 amino acids: CASSKLGQGGGYTF. The CDR3 region has the DNA TGTGCCAGCAGCAAATTGGGACAGGGGGGTGGCTACACCTTC.